The subject of this entry is one T cell receptor (beta chain). The record originates from a study of cytomegalovirus exposure and HLA in healthy donors. Study at large: A subsequent analysis stated that the 120 or so validation repertoires were run on the same platform as the roughly 670 first-cohort repertoires.

Profiled with immunoSEQ multiplex PCR; TCRdb holds only in-frame clones, not every one. The sample yields about 240,000 clones, roughly 86% seen once. The receptor comes from a woman aged 25 to 39 in good health and CMV-seropositive. The source material was PBMCs.

CDR3 sequence reads: CASSPMTSGSRDEQFF. The CDR3 DNA is TGTGCCAGCAGCCCGATGACTAGCGGGAGTAGGGATGAGCAGTTCTTC. This rearrangement joins TRBV11-3 to TRBJ2-1, with 12 bases lining up with TRBD2. The germline CDR1 and CDR2 sequences are SGHNT and YENEEA. The CDR3 covers 16 residues. After removal of 5 bases from V and 8 bases from J, the junction contained 10 bases not matched to a gene.